This passage covers 25 T cell receptor beta chains from one sample sequenced in a study of CD8+ T cells in alopecia areata. Sequencing used cDNA as its template, made by extracting RNA and reverse transcribing it. Libraries were prepared by immunoSEQ multiplex PCR; TCRdb keeps only in-frame clonotypes and omits some of them. The sample yields around 300,000 clones, without any singletons. The pooled cutaneous lymph node cells were sorted using several markers (CD4, CD8alpha, NKG2D, NKG2ACE and others). The sequenced material came from CD4+ T cells sorted from a lymph node. These receptor sequences come from a C3H/HeJ mouse with alopecia areata. Strain haplotype (MHC): H2-k.

A remark on this clone: Any gene name here is a mouse gene name. The read ends 4 residues shy of where the CDR3 ends; the end is completed using the germline J gene. The sample contains more than one DNA sequence encoding this CDR3. This chain joins TRBV13-2 and TRBJ2-3; 10 nucleotides match TRBD2. With 3 bases clipped from V and 3 bases from J, the junction kept 1 base outside the gene matches. The CDR3 extends over 14 amino acids. Per the germline V gene, CDR1 is NNHNN and CDR2 is SYGAGS (reference sequence). Incomplete CDR3 DNA: TGTGCCAGCGGTGCGGGACTGGGGGCAGAA. Its protein is CASGAGLGAE. The whole CDR3 sequence reads CASGAGLGAETLYF.

With regard to this clone: Gene names follow the mouse nomenclature. The CDR3 extends 4 residues past the end of the read, so its final part is completed from the germline J gene. J is TRBJ2-7 and V is TRBV5; 9 bases are a match to TRBD2. Germline loops: CDR1 LGHNA, CDR2 YNLKQL (reference sequence). This CDR3 comprises 15 residues. CDR3: CASSPMDWGQYEQYF. Incomplete CDR3 DNA: TGTGCCAGCAGCCCTATGGACTGGGGTCAGTAT.

To note about this clone: Gene names and germline refer to mouse. The read ends 4 residues early relative to the CDR3; the germline J gene fills the gap. The same CDR3 also results from other DNA sequences found in this sample. This chain links TRBV1 with TRBJ2-4; a weak D match, TRBD1 (6 bases). This CDR3 is 13 amino acids long. Germline CDR1 and CDR2: NSQYPW and LRSPGD (reference sequence). The CDR3: CTCSAGTKNTLYF. The covered CDR3 bases are TGCACCTGCAGTGCCGGGACAAAAAAC.

This clone was found a few times. Mouse gene names apply. The sequenced CDR3 bases are TGTGCCAGCAGACTGGGGGGCCCCGGG. Translated: CASRLGGPG. The full-length CDR3 reads as CASRLGGPGQLYF. The V and J genes are TRBV13-1 and TRBJ2-2; 9 bases align to TRBD2. The read finishes 4 residues shy of the CDR3 end, and the germline J gene is used to complete it. CDR1 and CDR2 (germline): NSHNY, SYGAGN. Trimming at V came to 5 bases and at J to 6 bases, leaving 2 bases not matched to a gene. This CDR3 contains 13 residues.

This clone was seen a few times. Gene names refer to mouse genes. The sequenced fragment ends 4 residues before the CDR3 boundary, so the rest is inferred from the germline J gene. This chain links TRBV13-1 with TRBJ2-5, with 9 bases matching TRBD2. The CDR3 spans 15 residues. Germline assignment: CDR1 NSHNY and CDR2 SYGAGN. The DNA read from the CDR3 is TGTGCCAGCAGTGATGCAAACTGGGGGGAGGAC. It yields the protein CASSDANWGED. The whole CDR3 protein reads CASSDANWGEDTQYF.

Notes on this clone: The gene names here belong to mouse. The read stops 4 residues short of the end of the CDR3; the missing end is completed from the germline J gene. The V and J genes are TRBV13-1 and TRBJ2-4; TRBD2 matches at 8 bases. Germline CDR1 reads NSHNY; CDR2 reads SYGAGN. The CDR3 covers 16 residues. The trim removed 0 bases at V and 0 bases at J, leaving 3 bases unmatched. CDR3 residues: CASSDGGGASQNTLYF. The CDR3 bases that were read are TGTGCCAGCAGTGATGGAGGGGGGGCTAGTCAAAAC.

This clone was observed a handful of times. Gene names denote mouse genes. The read ends 4 residues before the CDR3 terminus; that terminus is restored from the germline J gene. The chain recombines TRBV29 with TRBJ1-2, with a possible D match to TRBD1 (6 bases). The ends were cut back, 2 bases at V and 0 bases at J, with 7 bases in the middle. The CDR3 runs 14 residues. The germline V gene encodes CDR1 MSHET and CDR2 SYDVDS. The sequenced part of the CDR3 DNA is TGTGCTAGCAGTTTACAGGGGTCAAACTCC. Its protein product is CASSLQGSNS. The entire CDR3 sequence reads CASSLQGSNSDYTF.

The sample holds a few counts of this clone. Genes here carry mouse names. The sequence runs out 4 residues before the end of the CDR3; the remainder is reconstructed from the germline J gene. Other DNA sequences from this sample encode an identical CDR3 as well. This chain uses TRBV19 with TRBJ2-2, with D tentatively TRBD1 (6 bases). The germline gives CDR1 FNHDT, CDR2 SITEND (reference sequence). The CDR3 has 14 amino acids. V dropped 5 bases and J dropped 2 bases, with 10 bases sitting between them. Incomplete CDR3 DNA: TGTGCCAGCAGACAGGGTGCTAACACCGGG. Translated, it gives CASRQGANTG. From start to end, the CDR3 is CASRQGANTGQLYF.

In its sample, this clone was seen a few times. Germline and genes here are mouse. The read gets to within 4 residues of the CDR3 end, and the germline J gene fills in the rest. This chain links TRBV13-1 with TRBJ1-2, with 9 positions matching TRBD1. The CDR3 contains 14 residues. Germline-derived CDR1 and CDR2 are NSHNY and SYGAGN. The CDR3 DNA, read in part, is TGTGCCAGCAGTGACGGACAGGGGAGACCC. Translated: CASSDGQGRP. The full CDR3 sequence reads CASSDGQGRPDYTF.

The sample holds a few counts of this clone. Gene labels here are mouse ones. With the read ending 4 residues before the CDR3 end, the germline J gene is used to fill in that end. Other nucleotide sequences in the sample specify the same CDR3. This chain joins TRBV5 and TRBJ1-2; no firm D call. Germline-derived CDR1 and CDR2 are LGHNA and YNLKQL (reference sequence). The CDR3 loop spans 15 amino acids. V was trimmed by 0 bases and J by 0 bases, leaving 8 bases between them. CDR3 sequence: CASSQDRTANSDYTF. The part of the CDR3 DNA that was read is TGTGCCAGCAGCCAAGACAGAACTGCAAACTCC.

As to this clone: Gene names are the mouse ones. Read sequence stops 4 residues before the CDR3 end, and the germline J gene provides the missing end. The sample carries other DNA sequences with the same CDR3. The chain uses TRBV13-1 and TRBJ2-5, with 7 bases lining up with TRBD2. Germline lookup yields CDR1 NSHNY and CDR2 SYGAGN. V dropped 1 base and J dropped 3; count of bases not matched to a gene: 2. CDR3 length: 14 residues. The part of the CDR3 DNA that was read is TGTGCCAGCAGTGATTCTGGGGGTCAAGAC. This encodes CASSDSGGQD. The CDR3 reads in full as CASSDSGGQDTQYF.

Concerning this clone itself: Each gene name is a mouse one. The read halts 4 residues ahead of the CDR3 end, with the missing end drawn from the germline J gene. The chain uses TRBV19 and TRBJ2-7, with no clear D. This CDR3 region has 12 residues. Germline V lookup: CDR1 FNHDT, CDR2 SITEND (reference sequence). V gave up 2 bases and J gave up 3 bases, with 6 bases separating them. Incomplete CDR3 DNA: TGTGCCAGCAGTATTTCCCACTAT. Translating it yields CASSISHY. Given in full, the CDR3 is CASSISHYEQYF.

On this clone itself: A much larger clone lies one base from this, so it may be a read error. The gene symbols are mouse symbols. With the read ending 4 residues before the CDR3 end, the germline J gene is used to fill in that end. This chain uses TRBV5 with TRBJ1-1; the match to TRBD1 covers 8 bases. V trimming: 5 bases; J trimming: 0 bases; junction bases outside the gene matches: 2. This CDR3 has 14 residues. Looked up from germline, CDR1 is LGHNA and CDR2 is YNLKQL (reference sequence). This CDR3 reads CASSSGQANTEVFF. The part of the CDR3 DNA that was read is TGTGCCAGCAGCTCGGGACAGGCAAACACA.

This clone was found a few times. Gene names refer to mouse genes. Read coverage stops 4 residues before the CDR3 terminus; the germline J gene supplies the remainder. The J gene is TRBJ2-3, the V gene TRBV13-3, with 7 nucleotides matching TRBD1. Germline CDR1 NNHDY, CDR2 SYVADS. The ends lost 0 bases at V and 4 bases at J; junction bases unmatched: 2. The CDR3 extends over 14 amino acids. The sequenced part of the CDR3 DNA is TGTGCCAGCAGTGATGACAGGGGTTCAGAA. It translates to CASSDDRGSE. The full CDR3 protein reads CASSDDRGSETLYF.

This clone was seen a few times. The gene names given are mouse names. The same CDR3 arises from other DNA sequences in this sample as well. The CDR3 region is CASGDAGQNTEVFF. The sequenced CDR3 bases are TGTGCCAGCGGTGATGCGGGACAGAACACA. The rearrangement links TRBV13-2 to TRBJ1-1, with D possibly matching TRBD1 (5 bases). The sequence runs out 4 residues before the end of the CDR3; the remainder is reconstructed from the germline J gene. Trimming stripped 0 bases from V and 0 bases from J, with 6 bases between. In germline, CDR1 is NNHNN, CDR2 SYGAGS (reference sequence). CDR3 length equals 14 residues.

There are a few counts of this clone. Germline and genes here are mouse. The CDR3 is cut off 4 residues early in the read; its end comes from the germline J gene. J is TRBJ2-1 and V is TRBV13-2, with 11 bases that match TRBD2. Trimming took 0 bases from V and 3 from J; bases not matched to a gene: 2. The CDR3 spans 16 residues. Looked up from germline, CDR1 is NNHNN and CDR2 is SYGAGS (reference sequence). The CDR3 bases that were read are TGTGCCAGCGGTGATGGGGGACTGGGGGTCTATGCT. Translation gives CASGDGGLGVYA. The full CDR3 protein is CASGDGGLGVYAEQFF.

This clone was seen a few times. Each gene name is a mouse one. The read halts 4 residues ahead of the CDR3 end, with the missing end drawn from the germline J gene. The sample contains more than one DNA sequence encoding this CDR3. The V gene is TRBV13-3, the J gene TRBJ2-5; D uncertain. This CDR3 contains 13 residues. Germline lookup yields CDR1 NNHDY and CDR2 SYVADS. Between the trimmed V and J ends, which lost 3 bases and 1 base, there was a span of 6 bases. The CDR3: CASSGQYQDTQYF. The DNA read from the CDR3 is TGTGCCAGCAGTGGACAATACCAAGAC.

Remarks on this clone: Genes here carry mouse names. The read terminates 4 residues before the CDR3 end, so the remaining end is supplied by the germline J gene. The chain joins TRBV13-1 to TRBJ2-7; 7 bases are shared with TRBD2. The CDR3 runs 14 residues. Trimming took 5 bases from V and 0 from J; bases not matched to a gene: 5. CDR1 is NSHNY, CDR2 SYGAGN, per germline. Incomplete CDR3 DNA: TGTGCCAGCAGGTCGACTGGGCACTCCTAT. Amino acids: CASRSTGHSY. The whole CDR3 sequence is CASRSTGHSYEQYF.

This clone was counted at least ten times. Gene names denote mouse genes. The read ends 4 residues shy of where the CDR3 ends; the end is completed using the germline J gene. The same CDR3 also results from other DNA sequences found in this sample. The chain recombines TRBV17 with TRBJ2-5, with 8 nucleotides matching TRBD2. The ends lost 5 bases at V and 1 base at J; junction bases unmatched: 2. This CDR3 spans 14 amino acids. Germline V CDR1 and CDR2: MNHDT, YYDKIL. Partial CDR3 DNA: TGTGCTAGCAGTGTGACTGGGGACCAAGAC. Translation gives CASSVTGDQD. The CDR3 in full is CASSVTGDQDTQYF. The full variable domain, in which reference TRBV17 and TRBJ2-5 provide the parts outside the CDR3, is DTTVKQNPRYKLARVGKPVNLICSQTMNHDTMYWYQKKPNQAPKLLLFYYDKILNREADTFEKFQSSRPNNSFCSLYIGSAGLEYSAMYLCASSVTGDQDTQYFGPGTRLLVL.

As to this clone: Mouse names are used for the genes. The read ends 4 residues shy of where the CDR3 ends; the end is completed using the germline J gene. The J gene is TRBJ2-1, the V gene TRBV13-1, with 7 bases fitting TRBD1. The length of the CDR3 is 15 residues. Germline V gene sequence: CDR1 NSHNY, CDR2 SYGAGN. The V gene end was trimmed by 4 bases and the J gene end by 1 base; junction bases not matched to a gene: 5. The CDR3 sequence is CASSPPGQNYAEQFF. CDR3 bases read: TGTGCCAGCAGTCCGCCGGGACAGAACTATGCT.

This clone was counted a few times. Each gene name is a mouse one. The read stops 4 residues short of the end of the CDR3; the missing end is completed from the germline J gene. The chain has TRBV13-2 and TRBJ2-5; D perhaps matches TRBD1 (6 bases). This CDR3 spans 13 amino acids. Germline V lookup: CDR1 NNHNN, CDR2 SYGAGS (reference sequence). CDR3 sequence reads: CASGDGQRDTQYF. CDR3 DNA, as far as it was read: TGTGCCAGCGGTGACGGACAGAGGGAC.

About this clone: The genes are named according to mouse. The part of the CDR3 DNA that was read is TGTGCCTGGAATGGGAACTATGCT. Translated: CAWNGNYA. The full-length CDR3 reads as CAWNGNYAEQFF. V gene TRBV31 combines with J gene TRBJ2-1; D ambiguous. The read gets to within 4 residues of the CDR3 end, and the germline J gene fills in the rest. The CDR3 covers 12 residues. CDR1 and CDR2 from the germline V gene are GKSSPN and SITVG. The V and J ends lost 4 bases and 1 base respectively, with 5 bases between them.

This clone was seen a few times. Gene names and germline refer to mouse. The read terminates 3 residues before the CDR3 end, so the remaining end is supplied by the germline J gene. This chain uses TRBV19 with TRBJ1-6; no firm D call. TRBJ1-6 qualifies as an ORF whose function is uncertain. This CDR3 region has 15 residues. Per germline, CDR1 FNHDT and CDR2 SITEND (reference sequence). The V gene lost 3 bases and the J gene lost 0 bases, with 7 bases spanning the gap. CDR3 DNA (partial): TGTGCCAGCAGTAACAAATTTTCCTATAATTCGCCC. The encoded protein is CASSNKFSYNSP. The full CDR3 is CASSNKFSYNSPLYF.

As regards this clone: Gene names and germline match the mouse. The read ends 4 residues early relative to the CDR3; the germline J gene fills the gap. The chain joins TRBV13-2 to TRBJ2-2; the match to TRBD2 covers 7 bases. Losses at the gene ends were 1 base for V and 1 base for J; bases not matched to a gene: 1. CDR1 and CDR2 (germline): NNHNN, SYGAGS (reference sequence). The CDR3 totals 15 residues. The CDR3 protein is CASGDLGENTGQLYF. The covered CDR3 bases are TGTGCCAGCGGTGATCTGGGGGAAAACACCGGG.

This clone has only a few counts. Germline and genes here are mouse. The CDR3 end lies 4 residues beyond the end of the read and is filled in from the germline J gene. At the DNA level, this CDR3 is encoded by other sequences in the same sample as well. The chain employs TRBV13-1 and TRBJ2-5; 9 bases fit TRBD1. The germline gives CDR1 NSHNY, CDR2 SYGAGN. With 2 bases clipped from V and 1 base from J, the junction kept 2 bases outside the gene matches. The length of the CDR3 is 15 residues. The CDR3 bases that were read are TGTGCCAGCAGTGACCGGACAGGGGACCAAGAC. Protein: CASSDRTGDQD. The entire CDR3 protein reads CASSDRTGDQDTQYF.